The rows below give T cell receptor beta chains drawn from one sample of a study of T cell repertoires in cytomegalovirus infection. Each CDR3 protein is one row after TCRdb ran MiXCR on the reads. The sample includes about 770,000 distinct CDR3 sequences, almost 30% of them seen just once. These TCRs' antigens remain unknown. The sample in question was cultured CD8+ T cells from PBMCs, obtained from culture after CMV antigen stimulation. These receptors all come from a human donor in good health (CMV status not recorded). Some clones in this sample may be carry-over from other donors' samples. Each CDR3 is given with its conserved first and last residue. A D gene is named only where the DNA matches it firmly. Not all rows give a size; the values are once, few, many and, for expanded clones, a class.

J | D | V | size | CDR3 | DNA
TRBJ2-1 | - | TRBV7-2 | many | CASSPSWKGPSYNEQFF | TGTGCCAGCAGCCCCTCTTGGAAGGGGCCCTCCTACAATGAGCAGTTCTTC
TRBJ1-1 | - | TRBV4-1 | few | CASSPPGSSTEAFF | TGCGCCAGCAGCCCGCCGGGGAGTAGCACTGAAGCTTTCTTT
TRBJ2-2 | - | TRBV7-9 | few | CASSLDEKGSGELFF | TGTGCCAGCAGCTTAGACGAAAAGGGATCCGGGGAGCTGTTTTTT
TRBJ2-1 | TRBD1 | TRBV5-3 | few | CASSVRRGTPNEQFF | TGTGCCAGCAGCGTCCGCAGGGGGACGCCCAATGAGCAGTTCTTC
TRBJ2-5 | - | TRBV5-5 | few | CASSLDIQETQYF | TGTGCCAGCAGCTTGGACATTCAAGAGACCCAGTACTTC
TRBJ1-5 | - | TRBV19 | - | CASSLPRQPQHF | TGTGCCAGTAGTCTCCCGAGGCAGCCCCAGCATTTT
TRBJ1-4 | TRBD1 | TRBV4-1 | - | CASSQGGGLNEKLFF | TGCGCCAGCAGCCAAGGAGGGGGCCTGAATGAAAAACTGTTTTTT
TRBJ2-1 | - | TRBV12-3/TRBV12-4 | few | CASSFIRGDSRDYNEQFF | TGTGCCAGCAGTTTTATCAGGGGGGATTCGAGGGATTACAATGAGCAGTTCTTC
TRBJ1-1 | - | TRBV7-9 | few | CASSLTGLIMNTEAFF | TGTGCCAGCAGCTTGACAGGCCTTATTATGAACACTGAAGCTTTCTTT
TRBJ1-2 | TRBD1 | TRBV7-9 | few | CASSSPIGTGANYGYTF | TGTGCCAGCAGTTCCCCCATTGGGACAGGGGCCAACTATGGCTACACCTTC
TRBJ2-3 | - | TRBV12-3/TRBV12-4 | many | CASSQGGTPTDTQYF | TGTGCCAGCAGCCAGGGGGGGACTCCCACAGATACGCAGTATTTT
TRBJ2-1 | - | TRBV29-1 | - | CSVEAPRDNEQFF | TGCAGCGTTGAAGCCCCCCGGGACAATGAGCAGTTCTTC
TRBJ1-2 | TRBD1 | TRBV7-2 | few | CASSPVPGQGRANYGYTF | TGTGCCAGCAGCCCCGTCCCCGGACAGGGGCGGGCTAACTATGGCTACACCTTC
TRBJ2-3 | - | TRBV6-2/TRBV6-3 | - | CASTPREQGTDTQYF | TGTGCCAGCACCCCAAGGGAGCAAGGTACAGATACGCAGTATTTT
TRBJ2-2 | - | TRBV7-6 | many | CASSPGGALYTGELFF | TGTGCCAGCAGCCCAGGCGGGGCCCTATACACCGGGGAGCTGTTTTTT
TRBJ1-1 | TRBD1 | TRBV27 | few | CASSIGTGISGTEAFF | TGTGCCAGCAGTATCGGGACAGGTATAAGCGGGACTGAAGCTTTCTTT
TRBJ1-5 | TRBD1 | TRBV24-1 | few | CATSEEGTGNQPQHF | TGTGCCACCAGTGAGGAGGGGACAGGCAATCAGCCCCAGCATTTT
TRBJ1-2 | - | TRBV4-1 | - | CASSQSQQALINYGYTF | TGCGCCAGCAGCCAATCCCAACAGGCGCTAATTAACTATGGCTACACCTTC
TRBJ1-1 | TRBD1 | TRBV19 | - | CASSILPGQVNTEAFF | TGTGCCAGTAGTATACTTCCGGGACAGGTGAACACTGAAGCTTTCTTT
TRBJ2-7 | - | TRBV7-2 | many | CASSLAGGLHYEQYF | TGTGCCAGCAGCTTAGCTGGGGGGCTTCACTACGAGCAGTACTTC
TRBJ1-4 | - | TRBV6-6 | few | CASITGQPDEKLFF | TGTGCCAGCATCACAGGTCAGCCCGATGAAAAACTGTTTTTT
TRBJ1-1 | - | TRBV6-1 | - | CASSAFPLNTEAFF | TGTGCCAGCAGTGCCTTTCCATTGAACACTGAAGCTTTCTTT
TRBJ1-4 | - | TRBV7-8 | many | CASSFTASVPTNEKLFF | TGTGCCAGCAGCTTTACGGCGTCAGTTCCAACTAATGAAAAACTGTTTTTT
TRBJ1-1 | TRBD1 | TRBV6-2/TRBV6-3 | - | CASSGDRVSTRNTEAFF | TGTGCCAGCAGTGGGGACAGAGTTTCGACCAGGAACACTGAAGCTTTCTTT
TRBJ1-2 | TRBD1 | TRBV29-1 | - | CSVPGTGIGYTF | TGCAGCGTCCCCGGGACAGGGATTGGCTACACCTTC
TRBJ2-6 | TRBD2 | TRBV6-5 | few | CASTASGGDVLTF | TGTGCCAGCACTGCCAGCGGGGGGGACGTCCTGACTTTC